Given below is one T cell receptor (beta chain) in context. This specimen comes from a study of blood T cell repertoires in COVID-19. Looking at the study overall: In each case, the material was cDNA or gDNA derived from T cells, B-cell-depleted T cells, or PBMCs.

CDR1 and CDR2 from the germline V gene are SGHDT and YYEEEE. V lost 7 bases and J 4 bases, leaving 6 bases between the germline ends. This CDR3 has 10 residues. As processed by the authors: From reference gene primer amplification, estimates of nucleated cell counts were derived. Sequenced by immunoSEQ multiplex PCR; TCRdb stores in-frame clones only, minus some. V, J and clone size were drawn from that table, and D and trimming were deduced from the DNA. The sample lists 400,000 to 500,000 clones, about 88% occurring once. The study assigned cohorts using participant-reported clinical history. Those designated as exposed participants met a COVID-19 case within 2 weeks before study entry.

Sequenced input: PBMCs or T cells enriched from blood (not recorded which). The J gene is TRBJ2-7, the V gene TRBV5-6, with a possible D match to TRBD1 (5 bases). The TCR was taken from a woman younger than 35 who had been exposed to COVID-19. The CDR3 loop is CASGAYEQYF. The CDR3 bases are TGTGCCAGCGGGGCATACGAGCAGTACTTC.